This T cell receptor (beta chain) was profiled in a study of shared clonotypes between healthy human individuals. CDR1 is MGHDK, CDR2 SYGVNS, per germline. This CDR3 contains 13 residues. V lost 6 bases, J lost 7 bases, and 16 bases lay in between. Libraries were prepared by immunoSEQ multiplex PCR; TCRdb keeps only in-frame clonotypes and omits some of them. This sample has 2 million to 2.5 million clones, with almost 96% found just once. Study-wide findings and caveats: Memory subsets had estimated richness that was generally smaller than that of naive subsets. Four donors showed sharing of about 5.5% of naive CD4 clonotypes.

Remarks on this clone: Its antigen is still unknown.

Sequencing was performed on naive CD4+ T cells sorted from blood. Indicated subset: CD45RA+ positively selected. This clonotype was sampled from a man aged 18 to 29 in good health. The V call is TRBV25-1, the J call TRBJ2-7; the D gene is possibly TRBD2 (6 bases). The CDR3 spells CASRRGGAREQYF. CDR3 coding DNA: TGTGCCAGCAGGAGGGGCGGGGCCAGGGAGCAGTACTTC.